This entry lists 13 T cell receptor beta chains sequenced from one sample in a study of blood T cells in healthy people across ages (dated by TCRdb to the mid-2010s). To prepare the library, 5' RACE was applied. Sequenced using an Illumina HiSeq 2500. A second PCR of about 6 to 12 cycles was run with a J-beta primer mix and a sample-barcoded 5' primer. TCRdb trimmed the raw reads at Q25, called clones with MiXCR and kept productive beta chains. Every entry covers one CDR3 protein and lists the most common genes and DNA from its rows. This sample holds about 690,000 distinct CDR3 sequences; 40% to 45% were observed only once. In total, the top ten clones hold approximately 29% of the sample. The sample taken for sequencing was blood. The receptors here all came from a man older than 75 in good health.

There are a few counts of this clonotype. The chain has TRBV7-2 and TRBJ2-5; 7 bases are a match to TRBD2. Germline values: CDR1 SGHTA, CDR2 FQGNSA. The CDR3 consists of 15 residues. The V gene end was trimmed by 0 bases and the J gene end by 11 bases; junction bases not matched to a gene: 12. The CDR3 reads CASSLAAGAFGEQYF. The CDR3 DNA reads as TGTGCCAGCAGCTTAGCGGCGGGAGCCTTCGGGGAGCAGTACTTC.

Worth noting for this clonotype: A much larger clone sits a single nucleotide away, making a read error possible. The rearrangement uses TRBV7-2 and TRBJ2-5; D could derive from TRBD1 or TRBD2 (5 bases each). The ends were cut back, 7 bases at V and 11 bases at J, with 29 bases in the middle. CDR3 length: 16 amino acids. Per germline, CDR1 SGHTA and CDR2 FQGNSA. Here the CDR3 reads CASTMVPGTYYNEQYF. The CDR3 coding sequence is TGTGCCAGCACCATGGTTCCGGGGACCTACTACAATGAGCAGTACTTC.

This clonotype has a handful of counts. The rearrangement uses TRBV6-5 and TRBJ2-7, with a possible D match to TRBD1 (6 bases). Trimming stripped 7 bases from V and 5 bases from J, with 18 bases between. The CDR3 length is 14 residues. CDR1 and CDR2 from the germline V gene are MNHEY and SVGAGI. The CDR3 coding sequence is TGTGCCAGCACCAGGGGCGCAGGGAGTGACGAGCAGTACTTC. This codes for CASTRGAGSDEQYF.

The rearrangement uses TRBV9 and TRBJ2-3; 11 positions match TRBD2. The CDR3 contains 16 residues. V was clipped by 1 base and J by 5 bases; unmatched bases: 6. Germline V gene data show CDR1 as SGDLS and CDR2 as YYNGEE. CDR3 protein: CASSVLTSGAKDTQYF. DNA for the CDR3: TGTGCCAGCAGCGTATTGACTAGCGGGGCTAAAGATACGCAGTATTTT.

The chain employs TRBV5-6 and TRBJ2-4, with 8 nucleotides matching TRBD1. J gave up 0 bases and V 4 bases, and 12 bases lay outside the gene matches. In germline, CDR1 is SGHDT, CDR2 YYEEEE. The length of the CDR3 is 18 residues. Here the CDR3 reads CASSPGTGHDLAKNIQYF. DNA of the CDR3: TGTGCCAGCAGCCCTGGGACAGGCCACGACCTAGCCAAAAACATTCAGTACTTC.

Here the CDR3 reads CASSVGFSTGELFF. The CDR3 DNA reads TGTGCCAGCAGCGTAGGTTTTTCCACCGGGGAGCTGTTTTTT. The genes are TRBV9 and TRBJ2-2, with no clear D. Germline loops: CDR1 SGDLS, CDR2 YYNGEE. CDR3 length equals 14 residues. V was shortened by 0 bases and J by 4 bases, with 7 bases between the two germline ends.

V and J are TRBV3-1 and TRBJ2-1; D gene ambiguous. The V and J ends lost 1 base and 5 bases respectively, with 15 bases between them. Germline CDR1 and CDR2: LGHDT and YNNKEL (reference sequence). There are 16 residues in the CDR3. Here the CDR3 DNA reads TGTGCCAGCAGCCAAGGAGTTCGGACGAGACACAATGAGCAGTTCTTC. Translating gives CASSQGVRTRHNEQFF.

Concerning this clonotype: Since a much larger clone is just one base distant, this may be a read error. This chain links TRBV29-1 with TRBJ2-5, with 8 bases lining up with TRBD1. This CDR3 region has 12 residues. The J segment lost 13 bases and the V segment lost 6 bases, leaving 13 bases of the junction unmatched. CDR1 is SQVTM and CDR2 is ANQGSEA in the germline V gene. CDR3 amino acids: CSVADRADERYF. The CDR3, as DNA: TGCAGCGTCGCGGACAGGGCAGACGAGCGGTACTTC.

The chain links TRBV7-9 to TRBJ2-1; 10 bases are a match to TRBD2. This CDR3 has 14 residues. The germline V gene encodes CDR1 SEHNR and CDR2 FQNEAQ (reference sequence). Trimming cost V 5 bases and J 8 bases; bases outside gene matches: 6. The CDR3 protein is CASSDSGRFDEQFF. The CDR3 DNA sequence: TGTGCCAGCAGCGATAGCGGGAGGTTTGATGAGCAGTTCTTC.

This clonotype came up a few times. This chain uses TRBV3-1 with TRBJ2-5; D may be TRBD1 (5 bases). Trimming left V 4 bases short and J 2 bases short, with 11 bases between. The length of the CDR3 is 14 residues. The germline V gene encodes CDR1 LGHDT and CDR2 YNNKEL (reference sequence). The CDR3 DNA sequence: TGTGCCAGCAGCCCCCCGACAGTGCAAGAGACCCAGTACTTC. This sequence encodes CASSPPTVQETQYF.

The chain links TRBV25-1 to TRBJ2-1; 8 bases agree with TRBD1. With V trimmed by 0 bases and J by 7 bases, 11 bases remained unmatched. CDR1 is MGHDK, CDR2 SYGVNS, per germline. This CDR3 is 17 amino acids long. Here the CDR3 DNA reads TGTGCCAGCAGTGAATATAAAGGACAGGGAAGTTTGAATGAGCAGTTCTTC. Its translation is CASSEYKGQGSLNEQFF.

The V and J genes are TRBV2 and TRBJ2-2, with D uncertain. Trimming removed 6 bases from V and 13 bases from J, with 15 bases in between. Looked up from germline, CDR1 is SNHLY and CDR2 is FYNNEI. CDR3 length equals 12 residues. CDR3 protein: CASRDSLPGLFF. The CDR3 DNA sequence: TGTGCCAGCAGGGATTCCCTACCGGGGCTGTTTTTT.

In this sample, this clonotype turned up a few times. The V and J genes are TRBV9 and TRBJ2-5; TRBD1 might be the D (6 bases). Trimming removed 3 bases at V and 1 base at J, with 7 bases between. The CDR3 length is 13 residues. Germline V CDR1 and CDR2: SGDLS, YYNGEE. DNA of the CDR3: TGTGCCAGCAGCGGGGACATCCAAGAGACCCAGTACTTC. Translated, it gives CASSGDIQETQYF.